The 12 T cell receptor beta chains presented below share a single source sample, sequenced in a study of shared clonotypes between healthy human individuals. Data came from immunoSEQ multiplex PCR; TCRdb stores just in-frame clones and leaves some out. The profile covers about 1 million clones, with approximately 80% appearing a single time and 0.5% to 0.6% taken by the ten largest. The sequenced sample consisted of memory CD4+ T cells from PBMCs. Subset noted: CD45RA-negative fraction. These receptors all come from a man aged 18 to 30 in good health. Some clones in this sample may be carry-over from other donors' samples.

This clone has just a few counts. The V gene is TRBV28, the J gene TRBJ1-6; possibly TRBD1 for D (6 bases). This CDR3 is built from 12 residues. Germline lookup yields CDR1 MDHEN and CDR2 SYDVKM. With 5 bases removed from V and 17 bases from J, the gap between germline ends came to 16 bases. The CDR3 spells CASSPGRGGIHF. In nucleotides, the CDR3 is TGTGCCAGCAGTCCTGGGAGGGGGGGAATCCACTTT.

With regard to this clone: This sample includes further DNA sequences coding for the same CDR3. The chain employs TRBV7-9 and TRBJ1-4; D is perhaps TRBD1 (5 bases). V lost 3 bases and J 10 bases, leaving 12 bases between the germline ends. This CDR3 is built from 13 residues. Germline CDR1 is SEHNR and CDR2 is FQNEAQ (reference sequence). CDR3 sequence reads: CASSFLTGGKLFF. The CDR3 bases are TGTGCCAGCAGCTTCCTAACAGGAGGAAAACTGTTTTTT.

This sequence joins TRBV30 and TRBJ1-4, with 7 bases aligning to TRBD1. The trim removed 2 bases at V and 4 bases at J, leaving 7 bases unmatched. Germline V gene sequence: CDR1 GTSNPN, CDR2 SVGIG (reference sequence). This CDR3 has 15 amino acids. The CDR3 nucleotides read TGTGCCTGGAGTTCGCAAGGACAGGTTAATGAAAAACTGTTTTTT. This translates into CAWSSQGQVNEKLFF.

Remarks on this clone: Other DNA sequences within the sample encode an identical CDR3. The chain carries TRBV7-3 and TRBJ2-7; 11 bases match TRBD1. CDR3 length: 14 amino acids. Looked up from germline, CDR1 is SGHTA and CDR2 is FQGTGA. V dropped 3 bases and J dropped 2; count of bases not matched to a gene: 0. The CDR3 DNA follows: TGTGCCAGCAGCTTGGACAGGGGGCCCTACGAGCAGTACTTC. Translating it yields CASSLDRGPYEQYF.

The chain is built from TRBV6-1 and TRBJ1-5; D may be TRBD1 (6 bases). Germline CDR1 is MNHNS and CDR2 is SASEGT. The length of the CDR3 is 14 residues. V was pared by 4 bases and J by 9 bases, with 16 bases between. The CDR3 DNA sequence: TGTGCCAGCAGTGGCGGGACAAATTATGGGCCCCAGCATTTT. Protein product: CASSGGTNYGPQHF.

This sequence joins TRBV18 and TRBJ2-7; no clear D gene. The CDR3 covers 15 residues. Trimming removed 0 bases from V and 0 bases from J, with 9 bases in between. The germline V gene has CDR1 KGHSH and CDR2 LQKENI. The CDR3 reads CASSPPNGNSYEQYF. The CDR3 DNA is TGTGCCAGCTCACCACCGAACGGTAACTCCTACGAGCAGTACTTC.

This clone was recorded a few times. The chain is built from TRBV6-5 and TRBJ1-5, with D uncertain. In germline, CDR1 is MNHEY, CDR2 SVGAGI. V lost 8 bases to trimming and J lost 5 bases, with 13 bases between them. This CDR3 has 13 amino acids. The CDR3 nucleotides read TGTGCCAGCGCCCACTTTGGGGATCAGCCCCAGCATTTT. It yields the protein CASAHFGDQPQHF.

This sequence joins TRBV2 and TRBJ2-5; D is possibly TRBD2 (6 bases). The germline gives CDR1 SNHLY, CDR2 FYNNEI. The CDR3 has 13 amino acids. V dropped 6 bases and J dropped 0 bases, with 8 bases sitting between them. The CDR3: CASRGDYQETQYF. CDR3 DNA sequence: TGTGCCAGCAGGGGGGACTACCAAGAGACCCAGTACTTC.

This chain connects TRBV5-8 to TRBJ2-6, with no clear D. The CDR3 totals 15 residues. In germline, CDR1 is SGHTS, CDR2 YDEGEE. Between the trimmed V and J ends, which lost 6 bases and 0 bases, there was a span of 10 bases. The CDR3 region is CASTQLGSGANVLTF. In DNA, the CDR3 is TGTGCCAGCACCCAACTTGGCTCTGGGGCCAACGTCCTGACTTTC.

The V and J genes are TRBV11-1 and TRBJ2-1; TRBD2 agrees at 9 bases. V shed 5 bases and J 2 bases; nucleotides not matched to a gene: 7. CDR1 and CDR2 (germline): SGHAT, FQDESV (reference sequence). The CDR3 totals 16 residues. The chain's CDR3 is CASSQGLAGPYNEQFF. The CDR3 DNA reads TGTGCCAGCAGCCAAGGGCTAGCGGGGCCCTACAATGAGCAGTTCTTC.

This chain connects TRBV19 to TRBJ1-1; 9 positions match TRBD1. The germline V gene encodes CDR1 LNHDA and CDR2 SQIVND (reference sequence). The J segment lost 1 base and the V segment lost 8 bases, leaving 11 bases of the junction unmatched. The CDR3 extends over 16 amino acids. This chain's CDR3 is CASARGTGNWNTEAFF. CDR3 nucleotides: TGTGCCAGTGCCCGAGGGACAGGGAATTGGAACACTGAAGCTTTCTTT.

The CDR3 protein is CASSQVIALQSYEQYF. CDR3 bases: TGTGCCAGCAGCCAAGTAATTGCCCTCCAGAGTTACGAGCAGTACTTC. The chain combines TRBV4-2 with TRBJ2-7; the D is unclear. The V end was cut by 1 base, the J end by 4 bases, with 17 bases between. The CDR3 contains 16 residues. Germline V lookup: CDR1 LGHNA, CDR2 YNFKEQ.